This entry lists 29 T cell receptor beta chains sequenced from one sample in a study of human T cells and chemical hapten exposure. Time point denoted: patch test 3, about 24 weeks after DPC sensitization. Specified treatment: therapeutic diphenylcyclopropenone sensitization with weekly scalp DPC. MiXCR, run by TCRdb on the RACE reads, gives a single entry per CDR3 protein. The sample holds under 130,000 distinct CDR3 sequences, less than 40% seen once. This sample comprised whole blood, obtained in connection with sensitization to the hapten diphenylcyclopropenone (DPC). The source of these receptors is a man aged 40-50 years with alopecia areata. Some clones in this sample may be carry-over from other donors' samples.

The rearrangement uses TRBV29-1 and TRBJ2-1; 7 nucleotides agree with TRBD1. After removal of 5 bases from V and 9 bases from J, the junction contained 16 bases not matched to a gene. This CDR3 spans 15 amino acids. Germline values: CDR1 SQVTM, CDR2 ANQGSEA. The CDR3 region has the DNA TGCAGCGTTAATACTATAGAACAGGGGAAGGGTGAGCAGTTCTTC. Translated, it gives CSVNTIEQGKGEQFF.

V gene TRBV4-3 combines with J gene TRBJ1-4; D remains unclear. Germline V lookup: CDR1 LGHNA, CDR2 YSLEER. The V end was cut by 3 bases, the J end by 10 bases, with 18 bases between. CDR3 length: 15 amino acids. For the CDR3, the DNA is TGCGCCAGCAGCCAGCAACATTCAGCCGGCGGAAAACTGTTTTTT. It is translated as CASSQQHSAGGKLFF.

This clonotype was detected a few times. The V gene is TRBV7-2, the J gene TRBJ2-6, with D unresolved. Between the trimmed V and J ends, which lost 5 bases and 0 bases, there was a span of 8 bases. Germline CDR1 reads SGHTA; CDR2 reads FQGNSA. This CDR3 region has 15 residues. CDR3 bases: TGTGCCAGCAGCACCAGTCTCTCTGGGGCCAACGTCCTGACTTTC. Translation gives CASSTSLSGANVLTF. The entire variable domain, with the rest obtained from reference TRBV7-2 and TRBJ2-6, is as follows: GAGVSQSPSNKVTEKGKDVELRCDPISGHTALYWYRQSLGQGLEFLIYFQGNSAPDKSGLPSDRFSAERTGGSVSTLTIQRTQQEDSAVYLCASSTSLSGANVLTFGAGSRLTVL.

This chain uses TRBV15 with TRBJ1-2; D gene ambiguous. The V end lost 0 bases, the J end lost 7 bases, and 9 bases lay between the germline ends. Per germline, CDR1 LNHNV and CDR2 YYDKDF (reference sequence). This CDR3 is built from 13 residues. CDR3 coding DNA: TGTGCCACCAGCAGAGATCTAGAGGGTGGCTACACCTTC. Its translation: CATSRDLEGGYTF.

The J gene is TRBJ2-7, the V gene TRBV18, with 8 bases that match TRBD1. After removal of 1 base from V and 4 bases from J, the junction contained 3 bases not matched to a gene. The length of the CDR3 is 14 residues. The germline CDR1 and CDR2 sequences are KGHSH and LQKENI. In nucleotides, the CDR3 is TGTGCCAGCTCACCACGACAGGGGATATACGAGCAGTACTTC. Residues: CASSPRQGIYEQYF.

This clonotype was found a few times. The gene calls are TRBV6-1 and TRBJ2-1, with D unresolved. The CDR3 is 11 amino acids. The V gene lost 3 bases and the J gene lost 8 bases, with 5 bases spanning the gap. The germline V gene encodes CDR1 MNHNS and CDR2 SASEGT. The CDR3 here is CASSDRYEQFF. CDR3 DNA sequence: TGTGCCAGCAGTGATAGGTATGAGCAGTTCTTC.

This clonotype was recorded many times. CDR3 in DNA: TGTGCCACCAGTGACCCCGACACCTCTAGCTCCTACAATGAGCAGTTCTTC. It codes for CATSDPDTSSSYNEQFF. This chain joins TRBV24-1 and TRBJ2-1, with D unclear. The CDR3 has 17 amino acids. V lost 4 bases, J lost 0 bases, and 15 bases lay in between. CDR1 is KGHDR, CDR2 SFDVKD, per germline.

This sequence joins TRBV19 and TRBJ1-5; D remains ambiguous. V lost 8 bases and J lost 3, with 11 bases in between. Germline values: CDR1 LNHDA, CDR2 SQIVND (reference sequence). This CDR3 has 13 residues. The DNA for the CDR3 is TGTGCCAGTCACCGGGCCTACAATCAGCCCCAGCATTTT. This sequence encodes CASHRAYNQPQHF.

This chain joins TRBV7-9 and TRBJ2-1, with TRBD2 as a possible D gene (6 bases). Trimming took 5 bases from V and 5 from J, leaving 16 bases between them. The CDR3 sequence is 15 residues long. In germline, CDR1 is SEHNR, CDR2 FQNEAQ (reference sequence). CDR3 nucleotide sequence: TGTGCCAGCAGCCCCCTGGGCGGGGTAAACAATGAGCAGTTCTTC. Amino acid sequence: CASSPLGGVNNEQFF.

A note on this clonotype: One end of the junction varies from germline; a read error may be responsible. The J gene is TRBJ2-3, the V gene TRBV12-3 or TRBV12-4; D is ambiguous. The CDR3 sequence is 13 residues long. CDR3 DNA: TGTGCCAGCAATTTAGGTGGTACAGATACGCAGTATTTT. Translating it yields CASNLGGTDTQYF.

The chain uses TRBV30 and TRBJ1-2; no reliable D call. Per germline, CDR1 GTSNPN and CDR2 SVGIG (reference sequence). This CDR3 comprises 14 residues. The V end was cut by 5 bases, the J end by 4 bases, with 17 bases between. In nucleotides, the CDR3 is TGTGCCTGGGGAATCCATGGCGGACGCTATGGCTACACCTTC. Amino acids: CAWGIHGGRYGYTF.

The chain employs TRBV29-1 and TRBJ1-1, with TRBD1 as a possible D gene (6 bases). CDR1 and CDR2 (germline): SQVTM, ANQGSEA. This CDR3 is 14 amino acids long. The ends were cut back, 7 bases at V and 5 bases at J, with 20 bases in the middle. The CDR3 bases are TGCAGCGCAACGAGGACACAGGGAGGGACTGAAGCTTTCTTT. It yields the protein CSATRTQGGTEAFF.

This clonotype appeared a single time. V gene TRBV27 combines with J gene TRBJ2-5; D is perhaps TRBD1 (6 bases). This CDR3 is 14 amino acids long. CDR1 and CDR2 from the germline V gene are MNHEY and SMNVEV (reference sequence). Trimming took off 3 bases at V and 1 base at J, with 9 bases between the two ends. In DNA form, the CDR3 reads TGTGCCAGCAGTTTTTTGGGGGCCCAAGAGACCCAGTACTTC. Translated: CASSFLGAQETQYF.

Only a few counts were recorded for this clonotype. The rearrangement joins TRBV20-1 to TRBJ2-4, with 14 bases matching TRBD2. CDR1 and CDR2 from the germline V gene are DFQATT and SNEGSKA (reference sequence). V lost 4 bases, J lost 7 bases, and 9 bases stayed unmatched. CDR3 length: 16 amino acids. The CDR3 DNA reads as TGCAGTGCTAACCTAAGACTAGCGGGAGGGCTGAACATTCAGTACTTC. Protein sequence: CSANLRLAGGLNIQYF.

The chain uses TRBV4-2 and TRBJ2-1; possible D gene TRBD1, 5 bases. Deletions cut 0 bases from V and 6 bases from J, with 12 bases between. This CDR3 is 15 amino acids long. Germline CDR1 LGHNA, CDR2 YNFKEQ. In nucleotides, the CDR3 is TGTGCCAGCAGCCAAGATGCAGGGTCAATCAATGAGCAGTTCTTC. Translation gives CASSQDAGSINEQFF.

J is TRBJ1-1 and V is TRBV14; 10 bases map to TRBD1. The CDR3 consists of 15 residues. Germline V CDR1 and CDR2: SGHDN, FVKESK. V was pared by 1 base and J by 4 bases, with 3 bases of the junction left unmatched. CDR3 bases: TGTGCCAGCAGCCAAGGGACAGGGGGGACCACTGAAGCTTTCTTT. This encodes CASSQGTGGTTEAFF.

Here the CDR3 reads CASSLCDSEAFF. The CDR3 nucleotides read TGTGCCAGCAGCTTATGTGACTCTGAAGCTTTCTTT. The chain couples TRBV7-9 to TRBJ1-1; D not resolved. The CDR3 is made up of 12 amino acids. CDR1 and CDR2 (germline): SEHNR, FQNEAQ (reference sequence). Trimming left V 2 bases short and J 6 bases short, with 7 bases between. Drawing the rest from reference TRBV7-9 and TRBJ1-1, the complete variable domain is DTGVSQNPRHKITKRGQNVTFRCDPISEHNRLYWYRQTLGQGPEFLTYFQNEAQLEKSRLLSDRFSAERPKGSFSTLEIQRTEQGDSAMYLCASSLCDSEAFFGQGTRLTVV.

A word on this clonotype: At one boundary the junction diverges from the germline segment, which might be a read error. The chain employs TRBV6-2 or TRBV6-3 and TRBJ2-6; D might be TRBD1 (5 bases). The germline gives CDR1 MNHEY, CDR2 SVGEGT. The CDR3 is made up of 18 amino acids. The CDR3 protein is CASSEPETANSGANVLTF. The CDR3 DNA reads TGTGCTAGCAGCGAGCCGGAGACAGCCAACTCTGGGGCCAACGTCCTGACTTTC.

CDR3 nucleotide sequence: TGTGCCAGTCGCCCCCGGGCGAAGGGCATATCCTACAATGAGCAGTTCTTC. Protein sequence: CASRPRAKGISYNEQFF. This sequence joins TRBV28 and TRBJ2-1; D is unresolved. Germline V gives CDR1 MDHEN, CDR2 SYDVKM. The CDR3 runs to 17 residues. V lost 9 bases, J lost 1 base, and 22 bases lay in between.

This clonotype was seen only a few times. The CDR3 DNA is TGTGCCAGCAGCCCCCCAGTCACCTATGGCTACACCTTC. Translated: CASSPPVTYGYTF. This rearrangement joins TRBV7-2 to TRBJ1-2, with D unclear. V was trimmed by 5 bases and J by 4 bases, leaving 11 bases between them. This CDR3 is 13 amino acids long. CDR1 SGHTA and CDR2 FQGNSA come from the germline V gene.

This chain links TRBV25-1 with TRBJ2-3, with 8 bases lining up with TRBD1. V trimming: 6 bases; J trimming: 1 base; junction bases outside the gene matches: 6. The CDR3 has 15 residues. CDR1 is MGHDK, CDR2 SYGVNS, per germline. CDR3 sequence reads: CASSPGTGGTDTQYF. The CDR3 DNA follows: TGTGCCAGCAGCCCTGGGACAGGTGGCACAGATACGCAGTATTTT.

V gene TRBV6-2 or TRBV6-3 combines with J gene TRBJ2-7; TRBD2 is a possible D gene (6 bases). From germline, CDR1 is MNHEY and CDR2 SVGEGT. The CDR3 has 13 amino acids. The V end was cut by 6 bases, the J end by 2 bases, with 11 bases between. The CDR3 reads CASRGGGAYEQYV. In DNA, the CDR3 is TGTGCCAGCAGGGGAGGCGGGGCCTACGAGCAGTACGTC.

This clonotype was counted a few times. The chain's CDR3 is CASSLNRVGLETQYF. CDR3 sequence (DNA): TGTGCCAGCAGCTTGAACAGGGTAGGGTTGGAGACCCAGTACTTC. The chain links TRBV7-9 to TRBJ2-5; D might be TRBD1 (6 bases). Trimming took 3 bases from V and 5 from J, leaving 16 bases between them. Germline V CDR1 and CDR2: SEHNR, FQNEAQ (reference sequence). The CDR3 spans 15 residues.

This clonotype was seen more than once but under ten times. The CDR3 DNA reads as TGTGCCAGCAGCTTAGGACCCGGGGAGCTGTTTTTT. Translated: CASSLGPGELFF. The chain has TRBV7-9 and TRBJ2-2; D ambiguous. Germline V gene data show CDR1 as SEHNR and CDR2 as FQNEAQ (reference sequence). V lost 1 base, J lost 6 bases, and 3 bases lay in between. This CDR3 region has 12 residues.

The chain employs TRBV4-1 and TRBJ2-4; D is possibly TRBD2 (6 bases). The V and J ends lost 0 bases and 5 bases respectively, with 14 bases between them. The germline CDR1 and CDR2 sequences are MGHRA and YSYEKL. The CDR3 length is 16 residues. CDR3 residues: CASSQEWRVKENIQYF. Here the CDR3 DNA reads TGCGCCAGCAGCCAAGAGTGGAGGGTGAAGGAAAACATTCAGTACTTC.

V is TRBV20-1 and J is TRBJ1-5; unclear D gene. The CDR3 runs to 12 residues. Trimming pared 3 bases from V and 0 bases from J, leaving 3 bases between. Germline V CDR1 and CDR2: DFQATT, SNEGSKA (reference sequence). The CDR3 reads CSARGSNQPQHF. CDR3 DNA sequence: TGCAGTGCTAGGGGTAGCAATCAGCCCCAGCATTTT.

This clonotype turned up a few times. This chain links TRBV20-1 with TRBJ2-3, with TRBD2 identical over 9 bases. CDR1 and CDR2 (germline): DFQATT, SNEGSKA (reference sequence). V shed 3 bases, J shed 2 bases, and the junction held 6 bases outside the gene matches. This CDR3 comprises 15 residues. This CDR3 is CSASSLAGNTDTQYF. The CDR3 coding sequence is TGCAGTGCTAGTAGCCTAGCGGGAAACACAGATACGCAGTATTTT.

This clonotype showed up just a few times. This sequence joins TRBV20-1 and TRBJ2-2; 10 positions agree with TRBD1. Per germline, CDR1 DFQATT and CDR2 SNEGSKA (reference sequence). The CDR3 is 16 amino acids. V trimming: 0 bases; J trimming: 6 bases; junction bases outside the gene matches: 7. DNA of the CDR3: TGCAGTGCTAGAGATAGATGGGGACAGGGGTCCGGGGAGCTGTTTTTT. This gives the protein CSARDRWGQGSGELFF.

This rearrangement joins TRBV29-1 to TRBJ2-5; 11 bases are shared with TRBD2. Germline V gene lookup returns CDR1 SQVTM and CDR2 ANQGSEA. V lost 7 bases, J lost 5 bases, and 9 bases stayed unmatched. This CDR3 is 14 amino acids long. DNA of the CDR3: TGCAGCGGTGTTCTAGCGGGAGGATCTGAGACCCAGTACTTC. It yields the protein CSGVLAGGSETQYF.